These T cell receptor beta chains were read from a single sample in a study of blood T cell repertoires in COVID-19. Profiled with immunoSEQ multiplex PCR; TCRdb holds only in-frame clones, not every one. The sample contains 120,000 or so clones, roughly 80% of which appear only once. The sample taken for sequencing was peripheral blood. These receptors originate from a woman aged 25-40 years who had recovered from COVID-19. Both conserved end residues are part of each CDR3. Each record gives: J gene, V gene, D gene, clone size, CDR3 DNA, CDR3 protein. D genes are given only for firm matches. For some rows the clone size is stated as once, few or many, or as a class when expanded; others skip it.

TRBJ1-4 TRBV2 . . TGTGCCAGCAGTGAATCAGGACAGACTTATGAAAAACTGTTTTTT CASSESGQTYEKLFF
TRBJ2-2 TRBV5-1 TRBD2 . TGCGCCAGCAGCTTGAGCGGGGGGTTTGGAGCCGGGGAGCTGTTTTTT CASSLSGGFGAGELFF
TRBJ2-5 TRBV15 . . TGTGCCACCAGCAGAGCTCCCTTTCGGGGGTCACATGAGCAAGAGACCCAGTACTTC CATSRAPFRGSHEQETQYF
TRBJ2-7 TRBV6-5 TRBD2 . TGTGCCAGCAAGGGCAGCGGGGGCTCCTACGAGCAGTACTTC CASKGSGGSYEQYF
TRBJ2-6 TRBV7-9 . . TGTGCCAGCAGCACCCCAGGCTCTGGGGCCAACGTCCTGACTTTC CASSTPGSGANVLTF
TRBJ2-7 TRBV11-2 TRBD1 . TGTGCCAGCAGCTTAGATGGGGACAGGTACTCCTACGAGCAGTACTTC CASSLDGDRYSYEQYF
TRBJ2-3 TRBV4-1 TRBD2 . TGCGCCAGCAGCCAAGGAGCGGGACGCACAGATACGCAGTATTTT CASSQGAGRTDTQYF
TRBJ1-1 TRBV10-3 . many TGTGCCATCACCCTACAGACGAACACTGAAGCTTTCTTT CAITLQTNTEAFF
TRBJ1-1 TRBV7-9 . . TGTGCCAGCAGCACTACAACAAACACTGAAGCTTTCTTT CASSTTTNTEAFF
TRBJ2-1 TRBV10-2 . . TGCGCCAGCAGTGGGAGCGGGTCCCACAATGAGCAGTTCTTC CASSGSGSHNEQFF
TRBJ2-3 TRBV12-5 TRBD2 . TGTGCTAGTGGTTTGTCAAAGCGGGGGGGCCTTCCAGATACGCAGTATTTT CASGLSKRGGLPDTQYF
TRBJ2-1 TRBV7-9 TRBD1 . TGTGCCAGCCGATCGGGACAGGGGGGAAATGAGCAGTTCTTC CASRSGQGGNEQFF
TRBJ1-1 TRBV5-1 TRBD1 . TGCGCCAGCAGCACGCTGGACAGGGGCCTCACTGAAGCTTTCTTT CASSTLDRGLTEAFF
TRBJ2-7 TRBV19 TRBD2 . TGTGCCAGTAGTACTACTAGCGGGAGATTTTACGAGCAGTACTTC CASSTTSGRFYEQYF
TRBJ2-3 TRBV3-1/TRBV3-2 TRBD1 . TGTGCCAGCAGCCAACAAACAGGGGCAGATACGCAGTATTTT CASSQQTGADTQYF
TRBJ2-2 TRBV5-4 TRBD2 . TGTGCCAGCAGCGGGCGGGAGACAGTGAACACCGGGGAGCTGTTTTTT CASSGRETVNTGELFF
TRBJ1-1 TRBV2 TRBD1 once TGTGCCTCAGGGGCCCAGGGGGCTGGCACTGAAGCTTTCTTT CASGAQGAGTEAFF
TRBJ2-5 TRBV5-1 TRBD1 once TGCGCCAGCAGCAGGGGACAGGGGAAGGAGACCCAGTACTTC CASSRGQGKETQYF
TRBJ2-2 TRBV7-3 . . TGTGCCAGCAGCCCACAGGGGAACACCGGGGAGCTGTTTTTT CASSPQGNTGELFF
TRBJ1-5 TRBV12-3/TRBV12-4 . . TGTGCCAGCAGTTTGGGGGGTGGTGGGCCCCAGCATTTT CASSLGGGGPQHF
TRBJ2-5 TRBV29-1 TRBD1 . TGCAGCGCCGGGACAGAAGAGACCCAGTACTTC CSAGTEETQYF
TRBJ1-4 TRBV5-6 . once TGTGCCAGCAGCTTATCTTCTGTTGAAAAACTGTTTTTT CASSLSSVEKLFF
TRBJ1-1 TRBV9 . . TGTGCCAGCAGCGTAGACATGAACACTGAAGCTTTCTTT CASSVDMNTEAFF
TRBJ1-1 TRBV6-1 TRBD1 once TGTGCCAGCATCCAGGGGGCGACTGAAGCTTTCTTT CASIQGATEAFF
TRBJ1-1 TRBV2 TRBD1 . TGTGCCAGCAGTCGACAGGGTCACACTGAAGCTTTCTTT CASSRQGHTEAFF
TRBJ2-1 TRBV6-1 TRBD2 once TGTGCCAGCAGTGACGGGAGGGGACTAGCCTTCAATGAGCAGTTCTTC CASSDGRGLAFNEQFF
TRBJ1-3 TRBV30 TRBD1 once TGTGCCTACGGGCTCGGGACAGGGCCTGGAAACACCATATATTTT CAYGLGTGPGNTIYF
TRBJ2-3 TRBV5-1 TRBD2 . TGCGCCAGCAGCTCGGGCGGGAGGGAAACAGATACGCAGTATTTT CASSSGGRETDTQYF
TRBJ1-2 TRBV12-3/TRBV12-4 . . TGTGCCAGCAAAGACAGGAATAACTATGGCTACACCTTC CASKDRNNYGYTF
TRBJ1-1 TRBV9 . . TGTGCCAGCAGCGCGGACATGAAGAACACTGAAGCTTTCTTT CASSADMKNTEAFF
TRBJ1-2 TRBV5-1 TRBD1 . TGCGCCAGCAGCTTTAATGGGGACAGGGCGGCGGGCTACACCTTC CASSFNGDRAAGYTF
TRBJ1-1 TRBV6-5 TRBD1 . TGTGCCAGCAGTAACCGGGACAGCACTGAAGCTTTCTTT CASSNRDSTEAFF
TRBJ2-5 TRBV5-3 TRBD1 once TGTGCCAGAAGCTGTTACCCGGACAGGGAAGAGACCCAGTACTTC CARSCYPDREETQYF
TRBJ1-2 TRBV12-3/TRBV12-4 . . TGTGCCAGCAGTTTGGCGGGGATTCATGGCTACACCTTC CASSLAGIHGYTF
TRBJ2-3 TRBV11-2 . . TGTGCCAGCAGCTTAGTGGGCCGAAAAAGCACAGATACGCAGTATTTT CASSLVGRKSTDTQYF
TRBJ1-1 TRBV5-1 . . TGCGCCAGCAGCTTGGAGCGGACGGTTAACACTGAAGCTTTCTTT CASSLERTVNTEAFF
TRBJ2-3 TRBV28 TRBD2 . TGTGCCAGCAGTTCAGGACTAGCGGGGTTCACAGATACGCAGTATTTT CASSSGLAGFTDTQYF
TRBJ1-4 TRBV18 . few TGTGCCAGCTCACCTCCAAGGACGGGAAATGAAAAACTGTTTTTT CASSPPRTGNEKLFF
TRBJ2-1 TRBV10-1 TRBD2 . TGCGCCAGCGGGACTAGCGGGAGGGCCCGAAATGAGCAGTTCTTC CASGTSGRARNEQFF
TRBJ2-7 TRBV4-1 . . TGCGCCAGTCCGACACGTACGCAGAGCTCCTACGAGCAGTACTTC CASPTRTQSSYEQYF
TRBJ2-7 TRBV18 . . TGTGCCAGCTCTCCAAGGGGCTACGAGCAGTACTTC CASSPRGYEQYF
TRBJ1-1 TRBV5-4 TRBD1 once TGTGCCAGCAGCTTGGCGGGACTCAGGGGGCTTATCGCTGAAGCTTTCTTT CASSLAGLRGLIAEAFF
TRBJ2-3 TRBV19 TRBD1 . TGTGCCAGTAGCGGACAGGGGGCAGATACGCAGTATTTT CASSGQGADTQYF
TRBJ1-4 TRBV6-5 . . TGTGCCAGCAGTTCACAGGATTTTGCAACTAATGAAAAACTGTTTTTT CASSSQDFATNEKLFF
TRBJ2-7 TRBV6-1 . . TGTGCCAGCAGTGAACTAGGGCAGGGGTACGAGCAGTACTTC CASSELGQGYEQYF
TRBJ1-1 TRBV6-5 . once TGTGCCAGCAGTTACGAGGCGCGAAGGAACACTGAAGCTTTCTTT CASSYEARRNTEAFF
TRBJ2-1 TRBV2 TRBD1 . TGTGCCAGCAGTGAATGGGGACAGGGGCGGGACAATGAGCAGTTCTTC CASSEWGQGRDNEQFF
TRBJ2-5 TRBV11-1 TRBD2 . TGTGCCAGCAGCTTGACTAGCGGGGAGCCGACCCAGTACTTC CASSLTSGEPTQYF
TRBJ1-6 TRBV9 . once TGTGCCAGCAGCGTAGCTCGGGACAAGCTTAATTCACCCCTCCACTTT CASSVARDKLNSPLHF
TRBJ1-1 TRBV15 . . TGTGCCACCAGCAACGAGTGGTCGTCCGAAGCTTTCTTT CATSNEWSSEAFF
TRBJ1-6 TRBV6-5 TRBD1 . TGTGCCAGCACCGGTCCCAGGGGGAATTCACCCCTCCACTTT CASTGPRGNSPLHF
TRBJ1-1 TRBV27 . . TGTGCCAGCAAAAACCTAGGACGGGAGGGGACTGAAGCTTTCTTT CASKNLGREGTEAFF
TRBJ1-4 TRBV27 . . TGTGCCAGCAGTCCCCTGGGGAGGGACAATGAAAAACTGTTTTTT CASSPLGRDNEKLFF
TRBJ2-5 TRBV18 . . TGTGCCAGCTCACTGGTACGCGGGGAGACCCAGTACTTC CASSLVRGETQYF